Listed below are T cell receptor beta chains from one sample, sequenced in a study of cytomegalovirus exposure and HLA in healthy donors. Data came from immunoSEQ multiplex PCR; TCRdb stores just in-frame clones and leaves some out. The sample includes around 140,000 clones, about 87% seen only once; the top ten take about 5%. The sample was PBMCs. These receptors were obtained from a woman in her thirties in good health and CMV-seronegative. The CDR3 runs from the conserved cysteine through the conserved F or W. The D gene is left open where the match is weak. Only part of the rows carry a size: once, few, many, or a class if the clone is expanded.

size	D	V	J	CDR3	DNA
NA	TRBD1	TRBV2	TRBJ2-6	CASAGQGRAGANVLTF	TGTGCCAGCGCGGGACAGGGTAGGGCTGGGGCCAACGTCCTGACTTTC
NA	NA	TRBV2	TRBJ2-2	CATSTDFNGELFF	TGTGCCACCTCCACAGATTTTAACGGGGAGCTGTTTTTT
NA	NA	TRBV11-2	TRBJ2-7	CASSLIKTERGGQYF	TGTGCCAGCAGCTTAATAAAGACGGAAAGGGGGGGTCAGTACTTC
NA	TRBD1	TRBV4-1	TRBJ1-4	CASSQDPGQGGSEKLFF	TGCGCCAGCAGCCAAGACCCGGGACAGGGGGGCAGTGAAAAACTGTTTTTT
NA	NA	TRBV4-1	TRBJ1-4	CASSQDGGLDGEKLFF	TGCGCCAGCAGCCAAGATGGGGGGTTAGATGGTGAAAAACTGTTTTTT
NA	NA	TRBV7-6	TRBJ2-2	CASSQGGGTWGTGELFF	TGTGCCAGCAGCCAAGGGGGGGGTACCTGGGGCACCGGGGAGCTGTTTTTT
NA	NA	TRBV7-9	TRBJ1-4	CASSLGLSDEKLFF	TGTGCCAGCAGCTTAGGACTGAGTGATGAAAAACTGTTTTTT
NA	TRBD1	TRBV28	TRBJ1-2	CASSLSGQGYGYTF	TGTGCCAGCAGTTTATCGGGACAGGGCTATGGCTACACCTTC
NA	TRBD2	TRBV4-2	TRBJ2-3	CASSQQAGTSDIPDTQYF	TGTGCCAGCAGCCAACAGGCCGGGACTAGCGATATTCCAGATACGCAGTATTTT
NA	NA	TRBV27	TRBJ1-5	CAGSLWAGNQPQHF	TGTGCCGGCAGTTTATGGGCAGGGAATCAGCCCCAGCATTTT
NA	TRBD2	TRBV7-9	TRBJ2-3	CASSLAAGADTQYF	TGTGCCAGCAGCTTGGCGGCGGGAGCAGATACGCAGTATTTT
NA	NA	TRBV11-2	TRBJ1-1	CASSPISGTEAFF	TGTGCCAGCAGCCCAATCTCGGGGACTGAAGCTTTCTTT
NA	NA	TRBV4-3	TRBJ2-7	CASSQGRTLSSYEQYF	TGCGCCAGCAGCCAAGGGCGGACACTAAGCTCCTACGAGCAGTACTTC
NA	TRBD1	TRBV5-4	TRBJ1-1	CASSLGQGLNTEAFF	TGTGCCAGCAGCTTGGGACAGGGACTGAACACTGAAGCTTTCTTT
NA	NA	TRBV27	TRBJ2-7	CASSLTGDGYEQYF	TGTGCCAGCAGTTTAACGGGAGATGGCTACGAGCAGTACTTC
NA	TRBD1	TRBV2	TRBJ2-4	CASSKDRVKNIQYF	TGTGCCAGCAGCAAGGACAGGGTCAAAAACATTCAGTACTTC
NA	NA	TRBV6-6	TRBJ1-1	CASSYSGGNTEAFF	TGTGCCAGCAGTTACTCGGGAGGGAACACTGAAGCTTTCTTT
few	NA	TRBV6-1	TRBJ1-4	CASSERSTGNEKLFF	TGTGCCAGCAGTGAGCGCTCAACGGGAAACGAAAAACTGTTTTTT
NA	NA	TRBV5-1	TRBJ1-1	CASSLNRVSVTEAFF	TGCGCCAGCAGCTTAAACAGGGTTTCTGTCACTGAAGCTTTCTTT
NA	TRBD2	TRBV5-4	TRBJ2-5	CASSQGLAGGPETQYF	TGTGCCAGCAGTCAAGGACTAGCGGGAGGGCCTGAGACCCAGTACTTC
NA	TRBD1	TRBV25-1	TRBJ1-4	CASSGQGRVGEKLFF	TGTGCCAGCAGTGGACAGGGGCGGGTTGGTGAAAAACTGTTTTTT
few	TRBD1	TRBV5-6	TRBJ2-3	CASSLRTGGPTDTQYF	TGTGCCAGCAGCTTGCGAACAGGGGGCCCCACAGATACGCAGTATTTT
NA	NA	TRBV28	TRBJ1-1	CASAGGVLNTEAFF	TGTGCCAGCGCTGGGGGGGTTTTGAACACTGAAGCTTTCTTT
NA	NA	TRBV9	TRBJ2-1	CASSAPSGSSYNEQFF	TGTGCCAGCAGCGCGCCCTCCGGGAGCAGCTACAATGAGCAGTTCTTC
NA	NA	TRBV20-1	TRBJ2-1	CSPQQGNEQFF	TGCAGTCCTCAACAGGGAAATGAGCAGTTCTTC
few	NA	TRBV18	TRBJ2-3	CASSPPSADTQYF	TGTGCCAGCTCACCACCTTCCGCAGATACGCAGTATTTT
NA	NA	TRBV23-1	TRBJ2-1	CASSQSWQGSYNEQFF	TGCGCCAGCAGTCAATCTTGGCAGGGATCCTACAATGAGCAGTTCTTC
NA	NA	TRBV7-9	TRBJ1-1	CASSVGLGAGGTEAFF	TGTGCCAGCAGCGTGGGATTGGGGGCGGGGGGCACTGAAGCTTTCTTT
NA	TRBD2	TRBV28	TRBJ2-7	CASSLYGTTYEQYF	TGTGCCAGCAGTTTATACGGGACTACCTACGAGCAGTACTTC
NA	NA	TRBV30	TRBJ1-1	CAWSKSRRDTEAFF	TGTGCCTGGAGTAAAAGCCGCAGGGACACTGAAGCTTTCTTT
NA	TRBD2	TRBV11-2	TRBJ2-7	CASSPLAGGRYEQYF	TGTGCCAGCAGCCCTCTAGCGGGGGGGCGGTACGAGCAGTACTTC
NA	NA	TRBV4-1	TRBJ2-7	CASSQAWGVNEQYF	TGCGCCAGCAGCCAAGCCTGGGGAGTCAACGAGCAGTACTTC
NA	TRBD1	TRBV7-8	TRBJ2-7	CASSLTWDRGPTYEQYF	TGTGCCAGCAGCTTAACGTGGGACAGGGGGCCTACCTACGAGCAGTACTTC
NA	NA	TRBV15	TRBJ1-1	CATSRGQGGTEAFF	TGTGCCACCAGCCGGGGCCAAGGGGGCACTGAAGCTTTCTTT
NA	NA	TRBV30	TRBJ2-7	CAWSAGSNSYEQYF	TGTGCCTGGAGTGCTGGTTCGAACTCCTACGAGCAGTACTTC
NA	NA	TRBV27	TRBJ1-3	CASSLSGGRAGNTIYF	TGTGCCAGCAGTTTATCGGGAGGGCGCGCTGGAAACACCATATATTTT
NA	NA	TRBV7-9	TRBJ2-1	CASSLDRRGEQFF	TGTGCCAGCAGCTTAGATCGGAGAGGGGAGCAGTTCTTC
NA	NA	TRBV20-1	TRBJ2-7	CSASREHEQYF	TGCAGTGCTAGTAGGGAGCACGAGCAGTACTTC
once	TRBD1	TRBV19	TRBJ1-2	CASSMQGASSRGYTF	TGTGCCAGTAGTATGCAGGGGGCCTCTTCACGGGGCTACACCTTC
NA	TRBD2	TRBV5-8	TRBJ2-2	CASRLDAGTTPPWHTGELFF	TGTGCCAGCAGACTAGACGCCGGGACTACCCCACCTTGGCACACCGGGGAGCTGTTTTTT
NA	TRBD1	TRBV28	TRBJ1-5	CASSLGTGGQPQHF	TGTGCCAGCAGTTTGGGGACAGGGGGTCAGCCCCAGCATTTT
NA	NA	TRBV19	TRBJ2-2	CASRIQGFTGELFF	TGTGCCAGTAGAATACAGGGTTTCACCGGGGAGCTGTTTTTT
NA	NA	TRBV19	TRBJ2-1	CASSILAGASYNEQFF	TGTGCCAGTAGTATCTTGGCGGGGGCCTCCTACAATGAGCAGTTCTTC
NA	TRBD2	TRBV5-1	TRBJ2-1	CASNLAGFNNEQFF	TGCGCCAGCAATCTAGCGGGATTTAACAATGAGCAGTTCTTC
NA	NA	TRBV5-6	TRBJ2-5	CASSFARETQYF	TGTGCCAGCAGCTTCGCCCGGGAGACCCAGTACTTC
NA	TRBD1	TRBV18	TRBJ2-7	CASSNTGTALAYEQYF	TGTGCCAGCTCAAATACTGGGACAGCCCTAGCCTACGAGCAGTACTTC
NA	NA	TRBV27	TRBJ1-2	CASSTMDSTGRGYTF	TGTGCCAGCAGTACGATGGACAGCACAGGTCGAGGCTACACCTTC
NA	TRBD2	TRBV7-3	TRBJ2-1	CASSLRVLAGGLSSYNEQFF	TGTGCCAGCAGCTTAAGGGTCCTAGCGGGGGGGCTTAGCTCCTACAATGAGCAGTTCTTC
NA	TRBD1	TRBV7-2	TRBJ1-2	CASTAGQNYGYTF	TGTGCCAGCACCGCGGGACAGAACTATGGCTACACCTTC
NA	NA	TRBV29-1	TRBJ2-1	CSVDGTPVVNEQFF	TGCAGCGTTGATGGGACACCGGTAGTAAATGAGCAGTTCTTC
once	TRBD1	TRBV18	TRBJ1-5	CASSPNPPGQGNQPQHF	TGTGCCAGCTCACCCAACCCCCCGGGACAGGGCAATCAGCCCCAGCATTTT
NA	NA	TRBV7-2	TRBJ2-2	CASRLTSGNTGELFF	TGTGCCAGCAGATTAACGTCAGGGAACACCGGGGAGCTGTTTTTT
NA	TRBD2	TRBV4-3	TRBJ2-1	CASSPATAGGPYNEQFF	TGCGCCAGCAGCCCAGCGACAGCGGGGGGGCCATACAATGAGCAGTTCTTC
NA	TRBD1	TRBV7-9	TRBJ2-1	CASSLAYQGAVYNEQFF	TGTGCCAGCAGCTTAGCATACCAGGGGGCCGTTTACAATGAGCAGTTCTTC